Listed below are T cell receptor beta chains from one sample, sequenced in a study of T cell repertoires in cytomegalovirus infection. MiXCR, applied by TCRdb to the reads, yields one record per CDR3 protein. The sample carries 200,000 to 300,000 distinct CDR3 sequences, 9.1% recorded once. The sample taken for sequencing was PBMCs. The receptor set was obtained from a human donor in good health (CMV status not recorded). Some clones in this sample may be carry-over from other donors' samples. The CDR3 runs from the conserved cysteine through the conserved F or W. A D gene is named only where the DNA matches it firmly. Only some rows state a clone size, as once, few, many or a class for expanded clones.

v_call	clone_size	d_call	j_call	cdr3_nt	cdr3_aa
TRBV16	.	TRBD1	TRBJ1-5	TGTGCCAGCAGCCACCGGCGAGGAGCAGGGGGCAAAATTGTACAGCCCCAGCATTTT	CASSHRRGAGGKIVQPQHF
TRBV7-2	many	.	TRBJ2-2	TGTGCCAGCAGTCAATCGACCGGGGAGCTGTTTTTT	CASSQSTGELFF
TRBV7-2	.	TRBD1	TRBJ2-7	TGTGCCAGCAGCTTAGGGAGGACAGGGGGCACGGGAGAGCAGTACTTC	CASSLGRTGGTGEQYF
TRBV7-2	few	TRBD2	TRBJ2-1	TGTGCCAGCAGCCCCCCGTCGCCTAGCGGGGGCTATGAGCAGTTCTTC	CASSPPSPSGGYEQFF
TRBV7-9	many	TRBD1	TRBJ2-5	TGTGCCAGCAGCTGGGACAGCGGCCAAGAGACCCAGTACTTC	CASSWDSGQETQYF
TRBV20-1	many	TRBD1	TRBJ1-4	TGCAGTGCTAGAGCCTCGGACAGGGGAAAAGAAAAACTGTTTTTT	CSARASDRGKEKLFF
TRBV7-2	many	TRBD1	TRBJ1-2	TGTGCCAGCACCCCGGGACAGGGTGCCTATGGCTACACCTTC	CASTPGQGAYGYTF
TRBV24-1	.	.	TRBJ2-3	TGTGCCACCAGTGATTGGGACAGCACAGATACGCAGTATTTT	CATSDWDSTDTQYF
TRBV7-2	many	.	TRBJ2-4	TGTGCCAGCAGCATACAGGCGTCCATTAGGAACATTCAGTACTTC	CASSIQASIRNIQYF
TRBV11-2	many	.	TRBJ2-7	TGTGCCAGCAGCTTCGCAAGCGGGTCCTACGAGCAGTACTTC	CASSFASGSYEQYF
TRBV7-2	many	TRBD2	TRBJ2-1	TGTGCCAGCAGCTTGGGACTAGCGGGAGTGGATGAGCAGTTCTTC	CASSLGLAGVDEQFF
TRBV7-2	many	TRBD2	TRBJ2-7	TGTGCCAGCAGCTGGGGGGGTAGCGAGCAGTACTTC	CASSWGGSEQYF
TRBV7-3	many	TRBD2	TRBJ2-1	TGTGCCAGCAGCTTAGGCGGGAGCAGGTACAATGAGCAGTTCTTC	CASSLGGSRYNEQFF
TRBV7-2	many	.	TRBJ1-2	TGTGCCAGCAGCAACAGGGTAAATCTGTATGGCTACACCTTC	CASSNRVNLYGYTF
TRBV19	few	TRBD1	TRBJ2-2	TGTGCCACAAAGGACAGGGGGCCGAACACCGGGGAGCTGTTTTTT	CATKDRGPNTGELFF
TRBV14	many	.	TRBJ2-7	TGTGCCAGCAGCCAAGATCAGGGATTGGGGGAGCAGTACTTC	CASSQDQGLGEQYF
TRBV7-2	many	.	TRBJ2-7	TGTGCCAGCAGCCCAGAGGCGCCCAGGGAGCAGTACTTC	CASSPEAPREQYF
TRBV5-1	many	TRBD1	TRBJ2-3	TGCGCCAGCAGCTTTATCGGACAGGGGCCAGATACGCAGTATTTT	CASSFIGQGPDTQYF
TRBV18	many	.	TRBJ2-5	TGTGCCAGCTCACCAGATCAGGTGGAGACCCAGTACTTC	CASSPDQVETQYF
TRBV7-2	many	.	TRBJ2-5	TGTGCCAGCAGCTTAGTCGATGGGGGGCACCAGATCCACGCCCCAGGGACCCAGTACTTC	CASSLVDGGHQIHAPGTQYF
TRBV7-2	.	.	TRBJ2-3	TGTGCCAGCAGCTTAGTTTCAGTGGGAACAGATACGCAGTATTTT	CASSLVSVGTDTQYF
TRBV12-3/TRBV12-4	many	.	TRBJ1-1	TGTGCCAGCAGCCGCGAAGGGATAGTGAGGAACACTGAAGCTTTCTTT	CASSREGIVRNTEAFF
TRBV11-2	many	TRBD2	TRBJ2-2	TGTGCCAGCAGCGTAGTACCTAGGGGACTAGCGAACACCGGGGAGCTGTTTTTT	CASSVVPRGLANTGELFF
TRBV20-1	.	TRBD1	TRBJ2-7	TGCAGTGCCCCGGACAGGGGGGCCTACGAGCAGTACTTC	CSAPDRGAYEQYF
TRBV18	few	TRBD1	TRBJ2-7	TGTGCCAGCTCAGCACCGGGACAGGTCGACTACGAGCAGTACTTC	CASSAPGQVDYEQYF
TRBV12-3/TRBV12-4	many	TRBD1	TRBJ1-2	TGTGCCAGCAGTCCTGGCGACAGGGACCTCTATGGCTACACCTTC	CASSPGDRDLYGYTF
TRBV29-1	.	TRBD2	TRBJ2-1	TGCAGCGCTTGGACTAGCGGCAACTACAATGAGCAGTTCTTC	CSAWTSGNYNEQFF
TRBV7-2	many	.	TRBJ1-6	TGTGCCAGCTCCAATTTCGAGGAACCGGGGTCACCCCTCCACTTT	CASSNFEEPGSPLHF
TRBV7-2	.	.	TRBJ1-2	TGTGCCAGCAGTGGAGGGGGATACTATGGCTACACCTTC	CASSGGGYYGYTF
TRBV12-3/TRBV12-4	many	TRBD2	TRBJ2-5	TGTGCCAGCACTCCCGCGGCTAGCGGGGGGCCCTTACAAGAGACCCAGTACTTC	CASTPAASGGPLQETQYF
TRBV7-6	few	.	TRBJ2-7	TGTGCCAGCAGCCTCGGATTTGGGTCCGAGCAGTACTTC	CASSLGFGSEQYF
TRBV7-2	many	TRBD1	TRBJ1-1	TGTGCCAGCAGCCGAGAGGGGACAGGGGGAGCTTTCTTT	CASSREGTGGAFF
TRBV6-5	few	.	TRBJ2-2	TGTGCCACCGCGCGCCGGGACCCCTTTCGGGTTTCCGGGGAGCTGTTTTTT	CATARRDPFRVSGELFF
TRBV7-9	.	.	TRBJ2-5	TGTGCCAGCAGTTTATCACAGGGAAAACAAGAGACCCAGTACTTC	CASSLSQGKQETQYF
TRBV7-2	many	TRBD1	TRBJ1-2	TGTGCCAGCAGGTCGGGACAGAACTATGGCTACACCTTC	CASRSGQNYGYTF
TRBV7-8	many	TRBD1	TRBJ1-2	TGTGCCAGCAGCCGGGACAGGAAAAACTATGGCTACACCTTC	CASSRDRKNYGYTF
TRBV7-2	many	.	TRBJ2-7	TGTGCCAGCAGATTAATATTAGGTTCGGCCCACGAGCAGTACTTC	CASRLILGSAHEQYF
TRBV20-1	many	TRBD2	TRBJ2-2	TGCAGTGCTAGAGGGACTAGCGGGACCGCGAACACCGGGGAGCTGTTTTTT	CSARGTSGTANTGELFF
TRBV12-3/TRBV12-4	few	.	TRBJ1-6	TGTGCCAGTCGGATTAATTCACCCCTCCACTTT	CASRINSPLHF
TRBV20-1	many	.	TRBJ1-5	TGCAGTGCTAGAGAGGGATATAGCAATCAGCCCCAGCATTTT	CSAREGYSNQPQHF
TRBV7-2	many	TRBD1	TRBJ2-7	TGTGCCAGCAGCCGGACAGGGGGCCACTACGAGCAGTACTTC	CASSRTGGHYEQYF
TRBV7-2	many	TRBD2	TRBJ2-1	TGTGCCAGCAGCTCCCTTCCGCTAGCGGGAGCTTCTTCGAGGTACAATGAGCAGTTCTTC	CASSSLPLAGASSRYNEQFF
TRBV20-1	many	.	TRBJ2-7	TGCAGTGCCCCTGGAGAGTACGAGCAGTACTTC	CSAPGEYEQYF
TRBV7-9	.	.	TRBJ1-4	TGTGCCAGCAGCCAGAATAGGGCAGGAAGCTATGAAAAACTGTTTTTT	CASSQNRAGSYEKLFF
TRBV7-8	many	.	TRBJ1-5	TGTGCCAGCAGCTCCCGGGACATCAGTCAGCCCCAGCATTTT	CASSSRDISQPQHF
TRBV12-3/TRBV12-4	many	TRBD1	TRBJ1-1	TGTGCCAGCAGTTTAGTAGGGACAGGGCGTATGAACACTGAAGCTTTCTTT	CASSLVGTGRMNTEAFF
TRBV7-2	.	.	TRBJ2-5	TGTACCAGCAGCTTAAAAGCTGGAGAGACCCAGTACTTC	CTSSLKAGETQYF
TRBV7-2	many	TRBD1	TRBJ2-7	TGTGCCAGCAGCTCCCCGGGACAGGCGGGCTCCTACGAGCAGTACTTC	CASSSPGQAGSYEQYF
TRBV7-2	many	.	TRBJ1-6	TGTGCCAGCAGCTCCAGACGGAAAGATAATTCACCCCTCCACTTT	CASSSRRKDNSPLHF
TRBV19	few	TRBD2	TRBJ2-5	TGTGCCAGTACCTGGCGGGGGTTCCGAGAGACCCAGTACTTC	CASTWRGFRETQYF
TRBV29-1	.	TRBD1	TRBJ1-1	TGCAGCATCGGACAGGGGTACACTGAAGCTTTCTTT	CSIGQGYTEAFF
TRBV7-2	many	.	TRBJ2-7	TGTGCCAGCAGCTTAGATGGGGTAATCGGCTACGAGCAGTACTTC	CASSLDGVIGYEQYF
TRBV27	few	TRBD2	TRBJ2-1	TGTGCCAGCAGTTCCCAAGCGGGGGGGACCTACAATGAGCAGTTCTTC	CASSSQAGGTYNEQFF
TRBV7-4	many	TRBD1	TRBJ1-3	TGTGCCAGCAGCCCGCGGACAGGGGGCTTTGGAAACACCATATATTTT	CASSPRTGGFGNTIYF
TRBV7-3	many	TRBD1	TRBJ1-1	TGTGCCAGCACCCTAGACAGGGGCGACACTGAAGCTTTCTTT	CASTLDRGDTEAFF
TRBV19	few	TRBD1	TRBJ2-1	TGTGCCAGTAGTATAGCTAAGGGACAGGGGTACAATGAGCAGTTCTTC	CASSIAKGQGYNEQFF
TRBV19	few	.	TRBJ1-3	TGTGCCAGTAGTATTGAAGGTTCACGAAACACCATATATTTT	CASSIEGSRNTIYF